These T cell receptor beta chains were read from a single sample in a study of blood T cell repertoires in COVID-19. Assay: immunoSEQ multiplex PCR; the TCRdb copy retains only in-frame clones and omits some. The sample contains 200,000 or so clones, 80% to 90% of which appear only once. Sequencing input: peripheral blood. Receptor source: a woman of 80 years or more with COVID-19, enrolled during active disease. Each CDR3 is given with its conserved first and last residue.

V gene	CDR3 protein
TRBV4-1	CASSQEVGLNTEAFF
TRBV29-1	CSVGTGSTEAFF
TRBV7-9	CASSLEAGGETGELFF
TRBV5-1	CASSFQRPNTEAFF
TRBV7-9	CASRDDSYGYTF
TRBV6-1	CASSDRAPYGYTF
TRBV18	CASSPEASGQSYF
TRBV18	CASSRQGRSYNEQFF
TRBV5-4	CASSPSGQSPNSPLHF
TRBV5-5	CASSLVPVNTEAFF
TRBV27	CASSLLAGGYNEQFF
TRBV4-2	CASSQQGLAGGLGETQYF
TRBV6-5	CASSSSHGGGYTF
TRBV3-1/TRBV3-2	CASSPRGVRADYGYTF
TRBV10-3	CAILAGAGELFF
TRBV14	CASSLTSGTYNEQFF
TRBV2	CASMSDRGNEKLFF
TRBV28	CASSYSGGLGSYNSPLHF
TRBV7-2	CASSSLAWASGLYYEQYF
TRBV28	CASRIGTGGIYGYTF
TRBV19	CASSNNNQPQHF
TRBV7-2	CASSYLQGYEQYF